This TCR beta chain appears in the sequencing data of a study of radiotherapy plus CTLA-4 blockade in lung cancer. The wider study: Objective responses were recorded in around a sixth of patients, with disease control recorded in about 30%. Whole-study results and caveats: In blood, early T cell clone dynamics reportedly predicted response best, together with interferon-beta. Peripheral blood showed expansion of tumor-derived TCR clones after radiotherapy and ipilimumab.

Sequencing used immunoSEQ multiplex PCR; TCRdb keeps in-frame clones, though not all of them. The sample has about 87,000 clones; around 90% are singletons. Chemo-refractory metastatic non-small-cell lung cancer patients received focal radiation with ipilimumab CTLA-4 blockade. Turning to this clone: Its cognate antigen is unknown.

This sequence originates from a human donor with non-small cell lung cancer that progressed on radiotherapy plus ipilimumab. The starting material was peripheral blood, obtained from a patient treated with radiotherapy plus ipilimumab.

The CDR3 loop reads CASSPRTIGDGELFF. DNA of the CDR3: TGCGCCAGCAGTCCTCGGACTATCGGGGACGGGGAGCTGTTTTTT. The chain carries TRBV10-2 and TRBJ2-2; weak D call: TRBD2 (6 bases). CDR1 WSHSY and CDR2 SAAADI come from the germline V gene. This CDR3 has 15 residues. Trimming stripped 5 bases from V and 7 bases from J, with 17 bases between.